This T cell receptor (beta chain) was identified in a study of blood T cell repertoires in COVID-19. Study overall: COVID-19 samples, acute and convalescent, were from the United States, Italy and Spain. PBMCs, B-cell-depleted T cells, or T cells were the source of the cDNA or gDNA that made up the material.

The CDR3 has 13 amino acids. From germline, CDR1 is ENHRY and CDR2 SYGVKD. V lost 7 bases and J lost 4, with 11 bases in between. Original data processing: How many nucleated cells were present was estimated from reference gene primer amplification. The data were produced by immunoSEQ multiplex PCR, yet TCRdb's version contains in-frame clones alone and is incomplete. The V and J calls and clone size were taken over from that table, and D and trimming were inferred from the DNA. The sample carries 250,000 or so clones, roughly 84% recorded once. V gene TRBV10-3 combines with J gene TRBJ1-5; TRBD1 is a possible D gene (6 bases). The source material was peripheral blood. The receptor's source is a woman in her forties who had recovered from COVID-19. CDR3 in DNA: TGTGCCATCACCGGACAGATTAATCAGCCCCAGCATTTT. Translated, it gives CAITGQINQPQHF.